This TCR beta chain is drawn from a study of T cell responses to AZD1222 COVID-19 vaccine. The table came from immunoSEQ multiplex PCR; TCRdb's copy has only in-frame clones and leaves some out. The repertoire holds roughly 180,000 clones, with approximately 93% as singletons. The count of this clone is one. Antigen specificity is unknown. Points from the study as a whole: Along spike, vaccine-associated CD4 TCRs were found throughout, with dominance at 160-218 and 743-854. At baseline, seropositivity was found in only 5 to 7 AZD1222 recipients. The study found Spike-specific TCR breadth and depth rose after two AZD1222 doses. White British donors predominated, females outnumbered males, and clonal diversity was possibly underestimated.

The CDR3 contains 17 residues. The germline V and J ends were trimmed by 0 bases and 3 bases, with 15 bases remaining between them. This material consisted of peripheral blood, taken 28 days after the second AZD1222 dose. The V and J genes are TRBV23-1 and TRBJ1-5; a weak D match, TRBD1 (5 bases). TRBV23-1 is given ORF status, its function remaining uncertain. The clonotype was recovered from an adult who received the AZD1222 COVID-19 vaccine. The CDR3 spells CASSQSTDYRNNQPQHF. The DNA for the CDR3 is TGCGCCAGCAGTCAATCGACTGATTACAGGAACAATCAGCCCCAGCATTTT.